This TCR beta chain was recorded in a study of early T cells in non-severe SARS-CoV-2 infection (dated by TCRdb to the early 2020s). A note on the overall study: Because TCR sequencing was done on bulk RNA from unsorted whole blood, the alpha and beta chains could not be paired.

The paper as a whole reports these results and caveats: VDJdb matching was skewed toward anti-spike CD8 responses, so virus-specific expansions were likely underestimated and private and CD4 specificities were missed.

Library construction relied on 5' RACE. Sequencing was carried out with a NextSeq 500. To correct for sequencing error and PCR bias, the TCR library protocol tagged individual cDNA molecules with unique molecular identifiers. Both TCR alpha and beta chains were sequenced, and tight co-correlation was observed between alpha and beta sequence abundances in each sample. Concerning the study's data processing: Decombinator V4 was used to annotate the V gene, J gene and CDR3 of the TCR sequences. TCRs were defined as expanded if a significant change between any two time points was detected under a Poisson model with p below 0.0001. TCR abundances were normalised to the total number of TCRs sequenced in each sample and reported as counts per million. MAIT TCRs were defined by TRAV1-2 paired with TRAJ12, TRAJ20 or TRAJ33, and iNKT TCRs by TRAV10 paired with TRAJ18. VDJdb, accessed 1 November 2021, was searched for CMV, EBV and SARS-CoV-2 annotated TCRs, with TCRs annotated for multiple antigens excluded. TCRdb's own reprocessing of the public reads used fastp at Q25 and MiXCR and kept productive beta chains. Every distinct CDR3 protein forms one entry, paired with its most common genes and DNA. The V and J calls, along with clone size, are taken from TCRdb and not from the paper's own processing. The table for this sample lists about 23,000 distinct CDR3 sequences; about 5% of them were counted only once. The ten largest clones represent 4.3% of the sample.

Concerning this clonotype itself: Its recognized antigen is unknown. The junction shows a germline mismatch at one end, possibly a read error.

This was a case-control study nested in a cohort of healthcare workers in London, UK, who had nasopharyngeal swab PCR tests and blood samples taken every week. Healthcare workers were recruited between 23 and 31 March 2020, during the week of the UK lockdown, and were followed weekly for up to about 15 weeks. CDR1 SGDLS and CDR2 YYNGEE were looked up in the germline V gene. Spanning cysteine to phenylalanine, the CDR3 consists of 11 amino acids. Only the CDR3 part of the read is kept: 33 bases, read in frame from the first base. Sequenced material: whole blood. This clonotype was sampled from an adult who was a healthcare worker with PCR-confirmed SARS-CoV-2 infection or an uninfected control (not recorded which). The receptor chain draws on TRBV9 and TRBJ1-1, with the D gene call left open. The bases are TGTGCCAGCAGCGTTAACGCTGAGGCTTTCTTT. Protein translation: CASSVNAEAFF. Beyond the CDR3, the reference TRBV9 and TRBJ1-1 genes provide the residues; the full variable domain reads: DSGVTQTPKHLITATGQRVTLRCSPRSGDLSVYWYQQSLDQGLQFLIQYYNGEERAKGNILERFSAQQFPDLHSELNLSSLELGDSALYFCASSVNAEAFFGQGTRLTVV.